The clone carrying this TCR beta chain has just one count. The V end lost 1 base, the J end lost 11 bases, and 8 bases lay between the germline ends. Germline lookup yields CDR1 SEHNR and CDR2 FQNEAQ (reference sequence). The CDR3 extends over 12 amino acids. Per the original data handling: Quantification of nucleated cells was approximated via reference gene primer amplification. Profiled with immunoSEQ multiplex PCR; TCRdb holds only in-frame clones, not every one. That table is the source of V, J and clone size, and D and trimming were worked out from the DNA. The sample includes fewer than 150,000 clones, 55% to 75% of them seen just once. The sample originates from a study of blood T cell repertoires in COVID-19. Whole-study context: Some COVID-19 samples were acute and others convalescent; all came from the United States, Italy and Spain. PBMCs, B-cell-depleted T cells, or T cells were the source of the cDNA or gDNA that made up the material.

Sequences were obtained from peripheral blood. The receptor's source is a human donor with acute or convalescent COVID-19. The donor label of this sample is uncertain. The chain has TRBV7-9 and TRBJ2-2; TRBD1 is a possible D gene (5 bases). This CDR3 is CASSLGQRELFF. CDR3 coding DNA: TGTGCCAGCAGCTTAGGACAGAGAGAGCTGTTTTTT.